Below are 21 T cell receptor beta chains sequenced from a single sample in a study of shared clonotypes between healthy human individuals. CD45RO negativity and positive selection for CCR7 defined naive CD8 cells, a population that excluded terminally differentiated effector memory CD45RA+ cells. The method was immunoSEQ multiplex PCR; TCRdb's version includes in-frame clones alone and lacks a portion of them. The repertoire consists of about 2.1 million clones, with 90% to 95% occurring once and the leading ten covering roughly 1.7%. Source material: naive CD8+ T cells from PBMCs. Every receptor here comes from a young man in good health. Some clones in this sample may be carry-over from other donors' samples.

CDR3 DNA: TGTGCCAGCAGCGTAGGCCTGCGGGGATCCGGTTCCTATGGCTACACCTTC. Translating gives CASSVGLRGSGSYGYTF. The genes are TRBV9 and TRBJ1-2; D is undetermined. The CDR3 totals 17 residues. Trimming pared 0 bases from V and 4 bases from J, leaving 19 bases between. Germline V gene data show CDR1 as SGDLS and CDR2 as YYNGEE.

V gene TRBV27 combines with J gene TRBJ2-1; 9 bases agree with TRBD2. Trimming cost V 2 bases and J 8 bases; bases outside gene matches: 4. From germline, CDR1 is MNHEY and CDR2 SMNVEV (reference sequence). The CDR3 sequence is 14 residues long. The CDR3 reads CASSLVGLAYEQFF. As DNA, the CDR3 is TGTGCCAGCAGTTTAGTAGGACTAGCGTATGAGCAGTTCTTC.

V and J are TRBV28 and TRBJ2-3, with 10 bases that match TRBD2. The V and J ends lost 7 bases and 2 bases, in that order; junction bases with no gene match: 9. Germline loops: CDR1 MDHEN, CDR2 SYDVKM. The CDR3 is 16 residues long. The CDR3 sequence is CASTSRLAGLTDTQYF. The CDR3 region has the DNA TGTGCCAGCACCTCGCGACTAGCGGGTCTCACAGATACGCAGTATTTT.

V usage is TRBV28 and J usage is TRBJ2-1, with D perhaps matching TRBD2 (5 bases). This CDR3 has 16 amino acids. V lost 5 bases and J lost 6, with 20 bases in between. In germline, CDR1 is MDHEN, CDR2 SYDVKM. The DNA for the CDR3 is TGTGCCAGCAGTCCCCTTTTCGGTAGAGGGCCCAATGAGCAGTTCTTC. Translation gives CASSPLFGRGPNEQFF.

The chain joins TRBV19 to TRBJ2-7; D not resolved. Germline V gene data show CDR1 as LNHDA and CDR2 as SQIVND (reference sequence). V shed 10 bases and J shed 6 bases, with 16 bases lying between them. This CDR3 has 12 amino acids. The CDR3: CATLGMRGEQYF. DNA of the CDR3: TGTGCCACCCTGGGAATGCGTGGCGAGCAGTACTTC.

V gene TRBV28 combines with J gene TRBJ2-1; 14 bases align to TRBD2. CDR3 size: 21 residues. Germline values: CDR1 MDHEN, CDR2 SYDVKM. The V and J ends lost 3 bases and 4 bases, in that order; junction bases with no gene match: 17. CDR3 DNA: TGTGCCAGCAGTTTCCTTCAGGGACTAGCGGGAGACCCAGGGGCATACAATGAGCAGTTCTTC. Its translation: CASSFLQGLAGDPGAYNEQFF.

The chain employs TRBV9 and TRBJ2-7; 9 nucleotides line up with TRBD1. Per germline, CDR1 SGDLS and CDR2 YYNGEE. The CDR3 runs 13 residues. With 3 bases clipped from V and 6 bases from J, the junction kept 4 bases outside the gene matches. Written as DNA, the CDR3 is TGTGCCAGCAGCGGGGGGACAGGGCCCGAGCAGTACTTC. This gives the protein CASSGGTGPEQYF. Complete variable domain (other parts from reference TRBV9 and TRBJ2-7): DSGVTQTPKHLITATGQRVTLRCSPRSGDLSVYWYQQSLDQGLQFLIQYYNGEERAKGNILERFSAQQFPDLHSELNLSSLELGDSALYFCASSGGTGPEQYFGPGTRLTVT.

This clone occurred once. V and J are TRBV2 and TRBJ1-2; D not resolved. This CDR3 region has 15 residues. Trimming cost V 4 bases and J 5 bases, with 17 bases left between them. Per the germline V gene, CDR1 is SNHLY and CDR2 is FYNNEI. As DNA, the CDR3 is TGTGCCAGCAGTGTTCGGGAGGGCAGAGAATATGGCTACACCTTC. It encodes CASSVREGREYGYTF.

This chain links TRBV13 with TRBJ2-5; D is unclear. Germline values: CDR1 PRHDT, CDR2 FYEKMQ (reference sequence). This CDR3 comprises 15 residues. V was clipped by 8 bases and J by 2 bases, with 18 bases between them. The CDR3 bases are TGTGCCAGCGCACCCAGTTACGGAGTACAAGAGACCCAGTACTTC. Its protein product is CASAPSYGVQETQYF.

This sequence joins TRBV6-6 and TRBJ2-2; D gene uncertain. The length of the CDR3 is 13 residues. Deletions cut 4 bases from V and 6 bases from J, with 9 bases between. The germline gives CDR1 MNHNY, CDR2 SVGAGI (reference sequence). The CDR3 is CASSSLIAGELFF. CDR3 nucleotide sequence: TGTGCCAGCAGTTCCTTAATAGCCGGGGAGCTGTTTTTT.

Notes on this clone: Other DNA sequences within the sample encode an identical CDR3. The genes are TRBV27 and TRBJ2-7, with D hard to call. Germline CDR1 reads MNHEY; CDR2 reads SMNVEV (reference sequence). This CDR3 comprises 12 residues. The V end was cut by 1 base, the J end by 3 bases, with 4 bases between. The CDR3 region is CASSLWGYEQYF. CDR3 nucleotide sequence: TGTGCCAGCAGTTTATGGGGCTACGAGCAGTACTTC.

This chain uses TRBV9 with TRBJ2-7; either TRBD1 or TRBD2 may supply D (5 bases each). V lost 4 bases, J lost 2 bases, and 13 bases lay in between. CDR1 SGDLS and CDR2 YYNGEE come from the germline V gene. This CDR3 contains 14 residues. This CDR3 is CASSPADKAYEQYF. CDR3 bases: TGTGCCAGCAGCCCAGCGGACAAAGCCTACGAGCAGTACTTC.

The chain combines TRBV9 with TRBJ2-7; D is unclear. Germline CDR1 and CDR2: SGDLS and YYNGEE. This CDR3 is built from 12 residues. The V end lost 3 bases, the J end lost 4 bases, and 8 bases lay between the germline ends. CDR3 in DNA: TGTGCCAGCAGCGATGAAGGATACGAGCAGTACTTC. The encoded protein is CASSDEGYEQYF.

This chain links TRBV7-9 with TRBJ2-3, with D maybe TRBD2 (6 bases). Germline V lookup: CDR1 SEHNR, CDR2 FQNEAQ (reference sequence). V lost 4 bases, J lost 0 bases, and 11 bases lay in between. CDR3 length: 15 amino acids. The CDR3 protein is CASSSSGGSTDTQYF. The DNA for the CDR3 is TGTGCCAGCAGCTCCTCCGGGGGAAGCACAGATACGCAGTATTTT.

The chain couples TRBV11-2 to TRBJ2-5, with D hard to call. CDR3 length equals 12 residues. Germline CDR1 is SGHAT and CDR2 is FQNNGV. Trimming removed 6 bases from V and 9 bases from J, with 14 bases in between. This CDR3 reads CASSLGSGAQYF. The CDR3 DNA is TGTGCCAGCAGTCTGGGCTCAGGCGCCCAGTACTTC.

This chain's CDR3 is CASRLRGGTYNEQFF. In nucleotides, the CDR3 is TGTGCCAGCAGACTCAGGGGCGGGACCTACAATGAGCAGTTCTTC. The rearrangement joins TRBV14 to TRBJ2-1; tentatively, D is TRBD1 or TRBD2 (6 bases each). Trimming shortened V by 6 bases and J by 2 bases, and 14 bases separated the two germline ends. There are 15 residues in the CDR3. Germline assignment: CDR1 SGHDN and CDR2 FVKESK. Based on the CDR3 plus reference TRBV14 and TRBJ2-1, the full variable domain is EAGVTQFPSHSVIEKGQTVTLRCDPISGHDNLYWYRRVMGKEIKFLLHFVKESKQDESGMPNNRFLAERTGGTYSTLKVQPAELEDSGVYFCASRLRGGTYNEQFFGPGTRLTVL.

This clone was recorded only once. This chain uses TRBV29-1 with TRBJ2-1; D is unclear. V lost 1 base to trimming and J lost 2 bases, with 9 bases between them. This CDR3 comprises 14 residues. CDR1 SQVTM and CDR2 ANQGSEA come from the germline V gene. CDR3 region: CSVEGVLTYNEQFF. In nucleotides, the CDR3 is TGCAGCGTTGAAGGCGTGCTTACCTACAATGAGCAGTTCTTC.

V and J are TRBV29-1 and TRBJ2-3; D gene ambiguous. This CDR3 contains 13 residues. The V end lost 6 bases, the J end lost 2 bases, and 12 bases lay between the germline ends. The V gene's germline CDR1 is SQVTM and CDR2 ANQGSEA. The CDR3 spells CSVHSTDTDTQYF. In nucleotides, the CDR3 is TGCAGCGTCCACTCCACCGACACAGATACGCAGTATTTT.

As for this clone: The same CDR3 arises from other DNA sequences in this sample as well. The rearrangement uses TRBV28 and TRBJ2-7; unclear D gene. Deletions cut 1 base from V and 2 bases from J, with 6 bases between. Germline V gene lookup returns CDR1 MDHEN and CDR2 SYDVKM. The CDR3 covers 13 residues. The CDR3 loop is CASSLLRAYEQYF. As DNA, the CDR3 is TGTGCCAGCAGTTTATTACGAGCCTACGAGCAGTACTTC.

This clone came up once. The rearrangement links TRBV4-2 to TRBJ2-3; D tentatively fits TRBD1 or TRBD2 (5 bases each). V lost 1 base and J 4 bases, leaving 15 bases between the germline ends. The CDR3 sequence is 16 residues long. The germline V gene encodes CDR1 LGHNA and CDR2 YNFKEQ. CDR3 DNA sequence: TGTGCCAGCAGCCAAGGGGACGCCATATTACCAGATACGCAGTATTTT. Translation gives CASSQGDAILPDTQYF.

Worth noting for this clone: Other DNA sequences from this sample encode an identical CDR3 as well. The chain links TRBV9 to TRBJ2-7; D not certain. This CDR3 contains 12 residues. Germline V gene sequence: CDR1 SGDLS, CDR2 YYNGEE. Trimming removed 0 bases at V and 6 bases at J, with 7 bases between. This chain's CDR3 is CASSVEGGEQYF. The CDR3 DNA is TGTGCCAGCAGCGTAGAGGGCGGCGAGCAGTACTTC.